This T cell receptor beta chain stems from a study of blood T cell repertoires in COVID-19. Method: immunoSEQ multiplex PCR; TCRdb's copy keeps in-frame clones and lacks some. The sample lists about 170,000 clones; around 92% were seen once. The CDR3 sequence is 15 residues long. Germline assignment: CDR1 SGHDT and CDR2 YYEEEE. The V segment lost 5 bases and the J segment 5 bases; nucleotides outside the gene matches: 4. The Seattle site enrolled patients during active infection and followed them longitudinally. This chain links TRBV5-6 with TRBJ2-5; 15 bases agree with TRBD2. The sequenced material came from peripheral blood. This TCR was recovered from a man aged 25 to 45 with COVID-19, enrolled during active disease. The CDR3 coding sequence is TGTGCCAGCAGTTTCGGACTAGCGGGAGGGGAGACCCAGTACTTC. The encoded protein is CASSFGLAGGETQYF.